These 31 T cell receptor beta chains were all obtained from the same sample, sequenced in a study of early T cells in non-severe SARS-CoV-2 infection. TCRdb ran MiXCR on the 5' RACE reads and lists one entry per CDR3 protein. The repertoire holds 65,000 to 85,000 distinct CDR3 sequences, about 13% seen once, with around 1.1% in the top ten. Sequenced sample: whole blood. Receptor source: an adult who was a healthcare worker with PCR-confirmed SARS-CoV-2 infection or an uninfected control (not recorded which).

This clonotype showed up many times. The CDR3 DNA sequence: TGTGCCAGCAGCCGGGGGGCAATCATTAACTCTGGGGCCAACGTCCTGACTTTC. This codes for CASSRGAIINSGANVLTF. J is TRBJ2-6 and V is TRBV12-3 or TRBV12-4, with D tentatively TRBD2 (7 bases). Between the trimmed V and J ends, which lost 6 bases and 0 bases, there was a span of 18 bases. This CDR3 comprises 18 residues.

The chain employs TRBV24-1 and TRBJ2-1; 15 positions agree with TRBD2. V gave up 10 bases and J gave up 8 bases; unmatched junction bases: 8. This CDR3 is built from 15 residues. Germline CDR1 is KGHDR and CDR2 is SFDVKD. This CDR3 reads CATRTSGGAGDEQFF. As DNA, the CDR3 is TGTGCCACGCGGACTAGCGGGGGGGCAGGGGATGAGCAGTTCTTC.

The chain is built from TRBV29-1 and TRBJ2-7, with 12 bases aligning to TRBD2. Looked up from germline, CDR1 is SQVTM and CDR2 is ANQGSEA. Trimming cost V 7 bases and J 7 bases; bases outside gene matches: 8. This CDR3 has 13 residues. The CDR3 is CSGRLAGAVEQYF. CDR3 nucleotides: TGCAGCGGCCGACTAGCGGGAGCCGTAGAGCAGTACTTC.

This chain links TRBV7-2 with TRBJ2-5; 8 positions match TRBD1. V was pared by 5 bases and J by 5 bases, with 10 bases of the junction left unmatched. This CDR3 is built from 15 residues. Germline V gene lookup returns CDR1 SGHTA and CDR2 FQGNSA. CDR3 sequence (DNA): TGTGCCAGCAGCCCAGACAGGGGAAGATCGGAGACCCAGTACTTC. Encoded protein: CASSPDRGRSETQYF.

This chain uses TRBV3-2 with TRBJ2-6; TRBD1, the table's D call, was not compared with the DNA. TRBV3-2 is reported as a pseudogene. The CDR3 contains 17 residues. The CDR3 DNA is TGTGCCAGCAGCCCCCGATGGACAGTATCTGGGGCCAACGTCCTGACTTTC. It encodes CASSPRWTVSGANVLTF.

This clonotype was detected a few times. This chain links TRBV27 with TRBJ1-1; D uncertain. Trimming stripped 4 bases from V and 1 base from J, with 7 bases between. Germline V CDR1 and CDR2: MNHEY, SMNVEV (reference sequence). This CDR3 contains 13 residues. CDR3 loop: CASSYSSNTEAFF. In nucleotides, the CDR3 is TGTGCCAGCAGTTATAGTTCGAACACTGAAGCTTTCTTT.

The chain carries TRBV9 and TRBJ1-1; 7 nucleotides align to TRBD1. The CDR3 contains 14 residues. Germline values: CDR1 SGDLS, CDR2 YYNGEE. Germline trimming cut 4 bases from V and 6 bases from J; bases unmatched to any gene: 9. The DNA for the CDR3 is TGTGCCAGCAGCCCACCAGGGGGTTCGGCTGAAGCTTTCTTT. Protein product: CASSPPGGSAEAFF.

The rearrangement joins TRBV20-1 to TRBJ1-1; 7 bases are a match to TRBD1. Germline-derived CDR1 and CDR2 are DFQATT and SNEGSKA (reference sequence). V gave up 6 bases and J gave up 4 bases; unmatched junction bases: 2. This CDR3 is 11 amino acids long. CDR3 DNA sequence: TGCAGTGCGTGGGACAGCACTGAAGCTTTCTTT. Protein sequence: CSAWDSTEAFF.

This clonotype was seen a handful of times. The DNA is left out, because the CDR3 cannot be placed on it with certainty; the CDR3 is given as TCRdb lists it. The chain links TRBV28 to TRBJ2-1; the table's TRBD1 call for D was not verified on the DNA. Germline V gene sequence: CDR1 MDHEN, CDR2 SYDVKM. The CDR3 region is 14 residues in length, termini included. The CDR3 sequence: CASSSSDRNNEQFF.

By sample fraction, this clonotype is medium-sized (0.01 to 0.1%). The chain combines TRBV11-2 with TRBJ2-7, with D perhaps matching TRBD2 (6 bases). Looked up from germline, CDR1 is SGHAT and CDR2 is FQNNGV. The CDR3 covers 15 residues. The V gene lost 2 bases and the J gene lost 5 bases, with 16 bases spanning the gap. CDR3 in amino acids: CASSLSQRRADEQYF. The CDR3 bases are TGTGCCAGCAGCTTATCGCAAAGGAGGGCCGACGAGCAGTACTTC. The variable domain in full, completed from reference TRBV11-2 and TRBJ2-7, reads EAGVAQSPRYKIIEKRQSVAFWCNPISGHATLYWYQQILGQGPKLLIQFQNNGVVDDSQLPKDRFSAERLKGVDSTLKIQPAKLEDSAVYLCASSLSQRRADEQYFGPGTRLTVT.

As concerns this clonotype: This may be a read error: a much more frequent sequence differs by one nucleotide. The chain employs TRBV6-1 and TRBJ1-2; 8 bases are a match to TRBD1. V was pared by 3 bases and J by 4 bases, with 7 bases of the junction left unmatched. This CDR3 is 15 amino acids long. From germline, CDR1 is MNHNS and CDR2 SASEGT. The CDR3 here is CASSDRQGQGYGYTF. The CDR3 region has the DNA TGTGCCAGCAGTGACAGACAGGGGCAAGGCTATGGCTACACCTTC.

This clonotype was observed at least ten times. The CDR3 DNA follows: TGTGCCAGCAGCCCATGGAGTTCGGACTATGGCTACACCTTC. Translation gives CASSPWSSDYGYTF. The rearrangement joins TRBV7-2 to TRBJ1-2; D is unclear. The germline V gene encodes CDR1 SGHTA and CDR2 FQGNSA. CDR3 length: 14 amino acids. The germline V and J ends were trimmed by 5 bases and 3 bases, with 13 bases remaining between them.

This clonotype was seen repeatedly, ten times or more. The chain combines TRBV5-1 with TRBJ2-4; TRBD1 agrees at 8 bases. This CDR3 comprises 15 residues. Germline V gene sequence: CDR1 SGHRS, CDR2 YFSETQ. Germline trimming cut 3 bases from V and 4 bases from J; bases unmatched to any gene: 6. The CDR3 DNA reads TGCGCCAGCAGCTCGGCCGGACAGGGAAAAAACATTCAGTACTTC. The encoded protein is CASSSAGQGKNIQYF. The full variable domain, its missing parts supplied by reference TRBV5-1 and TRBJ2-4, is KAGVTQTPRYLIKTRGQQVTLSCSPISGHRSVSWYQQTPGQGLQFLFEYFSETQRNKGNFPGRFSGRQFSNSRSEMNVSTLELGDSALYLCASSSAGQGKNIQYFGAGTRLSVL.

In this sample, this clonotype turned up many times. Compared with germline, one end of the junction differs, possibly owing to a read error. The genes are TRBV7-7 and TRBJ2-1; 7 bases line up with TRBD2. The CDR3 runs 15 residues. Germline V CDR1 and CDR2: SSHAT, FNYEAQ (reference sequence). The CDR3 DNA reads as TGTGCTAGCAGCTTGAAAGCGGGGCTATACAATGAGCAGTTCTTC. As protein: CASSLKAGLYNEQFF.

This clonotype has a handful of counts. The V gene is TRBV11-2, the J gene TRBJ1-1, with D possibly being TRBD1 (5 bases). CDR3 length: 12 amino acids. Deletions cut 5 bases from V and 4 bases from J, with 8 bases between. CDR1 and CDR2 from the germline V gene are SGHAT and FQNNGV. This CDR3 is CASSRGITEAFF. Written as DNA, the CDR3 is TGTGCCAGCAGCCGGGGGATCACTGAAGCTTTCTTT.

This rearrangement joins TRBV2 to TRBJ2-2; 7 nucleotides match TRBD1. The J segment lost 0 bases and the V segment lost 5 bases, leaving 3 bases of the junction unmatched. Per the germline V gene, CDR1 is SNHLY and CDR2 is FYNNEI. This CDR3 region has 15 residues. CDR3 DNA: TGTGCCAGCAGTCCCGACAGGGCGAACACCGGGGAGCTGTTTTTT. Encoded protein: CASSPDRANTGELFF.

This clonotype came up a few times. V gene TRBV7-2 combines with J gene TRBJ1-1; no clear D gene. Germline CDR1 reads SGHTA; CDR2 reads FQGNSA. The CDR3 contains 15 residues. Trimming left V 5 bases short and J 4 bases short, with 17 bases between. In DNA, the CDR3 is TGTGCCAGCAGCCCCTGGCCCCTTGGAGGCACTGAAGCTTTCTTT. Its translation is CASSPWPLGGTEAFF.

V gene TRBV28 combines with J gene TRBJ2-7; D may be TRBD1 (7 bases). The ends were cut back, 1 base at V and 3 bases at J, with 10 bases in the middle. There are 14 residues in the CDR3. Germline CDR1 is MDHEN and CDR2 is SYDVKM. The CDR3 here is CASSLSGGSYEQYF. As DNA, the CDR3 is TGTGCCAGCAGTTTATCAGGGGGGAGCTACGAGCAGTACTTC.

The sample holds a few counts of this clonotype. The chain uses TRBV2 and TRBJ1-1; D possibly corresponds to TRBD1 (5 bases). Germline loops: CDR1 SNHLY, CDR2 FYNNEI. The V and J ends lost 8 bases and 11 bases respectively, with 12 bases between them. The CDR3 is 10 residues long. CDR3 DNA sequence: TGTGCCAGCTTCGGGGGTGGGGCTTTCTTT. Protein product: CASFGGGAFF.

This clonotype showed up just a few times. The chain is built from TRBV18 and TRBJ2-4, with 9 positions matching TRBD2. CDR3 length: 18 amino acids. The germline CDR1 and CDR2 sequences are KGHSH and LQKENI. The J segment lost 4 bases and the V segment lost 0 bases, leaving 10 bases of the junction unmatched. CDR3 DNA sequence: TGTGCCAGCTCACCACCGATCGGACTAGCGAGTCGGAAAAACATTCAGTACTTC. This translates into CASSPPIGLASRKNIQYF.

This clonotype was seen more than once but under ten times. This chain links TRBV12-3 or TRBV12-4 with TRBJ2-1; the D is unclear. The CDR3 contains 13 residues. V was trimmed by 2 bases and J by 4 bases, leaving 6 bases between them. The CDR3 protein is CASSLQEYNEQFF. DNA of the CDR3: TGTGCCAGCAGTTTACAGGAATACAATGAGCAGTTCTTC.

This clonotype was picked up many times. CDR3 loop: CASGLIRQGKAEAFF. CDR3 DNA: TGTGCTAGTGGTTTGATACGACAGGGGAAGGCTGAAGCTTTCTTT. The genes are TRBV12-5 and TRBJ1-1, with 8 bases fitting TRBD1. The V and J ends lost 2 bases and 6 bases, in that order; junction bases with no gene match: 8. The CDR3 runs 15 residues. Germline CDR1 and CDR2: LGHNT and FRNRAP. Using reference TRBV12-5 and TRBJ1-1 for the parts outside the CDR3, the full variable domain is DARVTQTPRHKVTEMGQEVTMRCQPILGHNTVFWYRQTMMQGLELLAYFRNRAPLDDSGMPKDRFSAEMPDATLATLKIQPSEPRDSAVYFCASGLIRQGKAEAFFGQGTRLTVV.

The chain carries TRBV29-1 and TRBJ2-5; 12 bases agree with TRBD2. CDR3 size: 13 residues. Germline V lookup: CDR1 SQVTM, CDR2 ANQGSEA. Germline trimming cut 5 bases from V and 5 bases from J; bases unmatched to any gene: 3. The CDR3 DNA sequence: TGCAGCGTTTCTAGCGGGAGGGAGGAGACCCAGTACTTC. Encoded protein: CSVSSGREETQYF.

This clonotype was found many times. The rearrangement uses TRBV5-8 and TRBJ1-1; a weak D match, TRBD1 (5 bases). The CDR3 is 16 amino acids. V was clipped by 0 bases and J by 0 bases, with 12 bases between them. Germline V gene data show CDR1 as SGHTS and CDR2 as YDEGEE. Here the CDR3 DNA reads TGTGCCAGCAGCTTGGGTACCGGCAGGGTGAACACTGAAGCTTTCTTT. Translation gives CASSLGTGRVNTEAFF.

V and J are TRBV6-1 and TRBJ1-5; D perhaps matches TRBD1 (6 bases). Germline CDR1 and CDR2: MNHNS and SASEGT. The CDR3 has 16 amino acids. Between the trimmed V and J ends, which lost 5 bases and 4 bases, there was a span of 18 bases. The CDR3: CASSRGGRVLNQPQHF. The CDR3 DNA reads TGTGCCAGCAGTAGGGGGGGAAGGGTCTTAAATCAGCCCCAGCATTTT.

This clonotype has a handful of counts. The rearrangement uses TRBV12-5 and TRBJ1-5; unclear D gene. Trimming removed 0 bases from V and 4 bases from J, with 4 bases in between. The CDR3 is 13 residues long. In germline, CDR1 is LGHNT, CDR2 FRNRAP. CDR3 DNA sequence: TGTGCTAGTGGTTTGGTCCCAAATCAGCCCCAGCATTTT. This gives the protein CASGLVPNQPQHF.

Many counts were recorded for this clonotype. The chain has TRBV7-8 and TRBJ2-7; a possible D gene is TRBD1 (6 bases). Trimming left V 5 bases short and J 1 base short, with 12 bases between. The CDR3 runs to 14 residues. Germline V gene lookup returns CDR1 SGHVS and CDR2 FQNEAQ. The CDR3 sequence is CASSIRGRSYEQYF. The CDR3 DNA is TGTGCCAGCAGCATCAGGGGAAGGTCCTACGAGCAGTACTTC.

This clonotype was picked up many times. The chain employs TRBV29-1 and TRBJ2-1; D gene ambiguous. Per the germline V gene, CDR1 is SQVTM and CDR2 is ANQGSEA. Trimming shortened V by 4 bases and J by 0 bases, and 7 bases separated the two germline ends. The length of the CDR3 is 13 residues. DNA of the CDR3: TGCAGCGTTGGACGGTTCTCCTACAATGAGCAGTTCTTC. As protein: CSVGRFSYNEQFF.

This rearrangement joins TRBV7-9 to TRBJ1-2; 8 nucleotides align to TRBD1. The germline gives CDR1 SEHNR, CDR2 FQNEAQ (reference sequence). The CDR3 spans 15 residues. The ends lost 6 bases at V and 4 bases at J; junction bases unmatched: 10. The CDR3 sequence is CASSHPRGRGYGYTF. The CDR3 DNA is TGTGCCAGCAGTCATCCCAGGGGGCGCGGCTATGGCTACACCTTC. Looking up the rest from reference TRBV7-9 and TRBJ1-2 gives the full variable domain: DTGVSQNPRHKITKRGQNVTFRCDPISEHNRLYWYRQTLGQGPEFLTYFQNEAQLEKSRLLSDRFSAERPKGSFSTLEIQRTEQGDSAMYLCASSHPRGRGYGYTFGSGTRLTVV.

The chain uses TRBV6-1 and TRBJ1-2, with D unclear. Trimming removed 2 bases at V and 3 bases at J, with 10 bases between. The V gene's germline CDR1 is MNHNS and CDR2 SASEGT. The CDR3 is 14 amino acids. The CDR3 region is CASSETLTHYGYTF. In DNA form, the CDR3 reads TGTGCCAGCAGTGAAACTTTGACCCACTATGGCTACACCTTC.

This sequence joins TRBV19 and TRBJ2-7; the match to TRBD1 covers 9 bases. CDR3 length equals 13 residues. Trimming cost V 8 bases and J 4 bases; bases outside gene matches: 6. CDR1 and CDR2 (germline): LNHDA, SQIVND (reference sequence). CDR3 coding DNA: TGTGCCAGTGGACAGGGGCTGGGGTACGAGCAGTACTTC. It is translated as CASGQGLGYEQYF.